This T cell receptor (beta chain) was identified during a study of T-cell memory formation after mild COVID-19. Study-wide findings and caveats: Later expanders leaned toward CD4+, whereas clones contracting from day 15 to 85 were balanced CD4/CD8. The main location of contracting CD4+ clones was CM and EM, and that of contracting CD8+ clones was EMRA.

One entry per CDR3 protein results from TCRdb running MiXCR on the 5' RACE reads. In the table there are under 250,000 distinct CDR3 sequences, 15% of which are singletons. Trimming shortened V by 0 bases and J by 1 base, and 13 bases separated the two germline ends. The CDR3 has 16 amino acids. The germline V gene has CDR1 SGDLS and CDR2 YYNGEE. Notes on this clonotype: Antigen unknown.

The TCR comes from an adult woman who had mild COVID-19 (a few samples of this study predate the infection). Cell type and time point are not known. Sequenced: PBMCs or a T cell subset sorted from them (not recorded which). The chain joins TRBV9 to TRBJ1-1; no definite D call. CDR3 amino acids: CASSVVASRPNTEAFF. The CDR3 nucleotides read TGTGCCAGCAGCGTAGTTGCCTCCCGGCCGAACACTGAAGCTTTCTTT. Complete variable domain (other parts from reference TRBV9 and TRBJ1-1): DSGVTQTPKHLITATGQRVTLRCSPRSGDLSVYWYQQSLDQGLQFLIQYYNGEERAKGNILERFSAQQFPDLHSELNLSSLELGDSALYFCASSVVASRPNTEAFFGQGTRLTVV.